This passage covers 3 T cell receptor beta chains from one sample sequenced in a study of shared clonotypes between healthy human individuals. Sequenced by immunoSEQ multiplex PCR; TCRdb stores in-frame clones only, minus some. The sample carries 950,000 to 1,100,000 clones, around three quarters recorded once. The sample comprised memory CD4+ T cells from PBMCs. Subset meaning: CD45RA-negative fraction. The receptor set was obtained from a man younger than 35 in good health. Some clones in this sample may be carry-over from other donors' samples.

The chain has TRBV11-2 and TRBJ2-1, with a possible D match to TRBD2 (5 bases). The ends were cut back, 0 bases at V and 9 bases at J, with 12 bases in the middle. The CDR3 is made up of 14 amino acids. Germline CDR1 and CDR2: SGHAT and FQNNGV. This chain's CDR3 is CASSLELLAREQFF. In DNA form, the CDR3 reads TGTGCCAGCAGCTTAGAATTGCTAGCACGTGAGCAGTTCTTC.

The CDR3 here is CASSLKQTYEQYF. CDR3 bases: TGCGCCAGCAGCTTGAAACAGACCTACGAGCAGTACTTC. V gene TRBV5-1 combines with J gene TRBJ2-7; D unresolved. Per the germline V gene, CDR1 is SGHRS and CDR2 is YFSETQ. Trimming took 1 base from V and 2 from J, leaving 7 bases between them. The CDR3 has 13 residues.

In DNA, the CDR3 is TGTGCTTACACCCCAGGGGTCGACGAGCAGTACTTC. Residues: CAYTPGVDEQYF. The chain couples TRBV30 to TRBJ2-7; maybe TRBD1 (6 bases). This CDR3 region has 12 residues. The V gene's germline CDR1 is GTSNPN and CDR2 SVGIG (reference sequence).